Sequencing of this TCR beta chain was carried out in a study of vaccination and CD4 T cells after COVID-19. General study points: The study found median SARS-CoV-2-reactive clonotypes rising from roughly 19 to 38, not significantly.

With the Oncomine TCR Beta short-read assay, DNA from cultured CD4+ T cells was sequenced. TCRdb re-called the PCR reads through MiXCR, storing one row per CDR3 protein. Of about 6,900 distinct CDR3 sequences listed, around 25% were seen once; the top ten hold approximately 29%. This CDR3 contains 14 residues. Unmatched junction bases numbered 6, after V lost 6 bases and J lost 5 bases. CDR1 is MNHNS, CDR2 SASEGT, per germline. Treatment in this sample: approximately nine-day PBMC culture with coronavirus spike peptide pools or control peptides (ViraFEST assay). One should note that the unexposed donor's CD4+ T cells were collected before the COVID-19 pandemic (2011-2018). Four cold-coronavirus spikes and SARS-CoV-2 S/N were the probes applied, cells permitting, to CD4+ T cells from unexposed donors. To note about this clonotype: The antigen remains unidentified.

The rearrangement uses TRBV6-1 and TRBJ1-5, with 8 bases identical to TRBD1. Sequences were obtained from CD4+ T cells from blood, cultured in vitro. The sequence derives from a human donor in good health. The CDR3 DNA reads TGTGCCAGCAGGGTAACAGGGGGAGATCAGCCCCAGCATTTT. It yields the protein CASRVTGGDQPQHF.